This entry lists 25 T cell receptor beta chains sequenced from one sample in a study of cytomegalovirus exposure and HLA in healthy donors. 60 Vbeta and 13 Jbeta primers were used in PCR. TCRdb's table, derived via immunoSEQ multiplex PCR, lists solely in-frame clones and lacks some. The listing records about 130,000 clones. What was sequenced was PBMCs. Source of these receptors: a woman in her forties in good health and CMV-seropositive.

This chain uses TRBV19 with TRBJ1-1; TRBD1 matches 8 bases. Unmatched junction bases numbered 3, after V lost 8 bases and J lost 1 base. The length of the CDR3 is 13 residues. Per the germline V gene, CDR1 is LNHDA and CDR2 is SQIVND (reference sequence). This chain's CDR3 is CASSDRENTEAFF. The CDR3 nucleotides are TGTGCCAGTTCGGACAGGGAGAACACTGAAGCTTTCTTT.

The rearrangement joins TRBV10-2 to TRBJ2-1, with D possibly being TRBD2 (6 bases). Germline CDR1 reads WSHSY; CDR2 reads SAAADI. This CDR3 has 14 amino acids. The V and J ends lost 5 bases and 7 bases respectively, with 15 bases between them. The CDR3 sequence: CASSNGGVVNEQFF. The CDR3 bases are TGCGCCAGCAGTAACGGAGGGGTCGTGAATGAGCAGTTCTTC.

A word on this clone: At one of its ends the junction is not consistent with the germline gene, which may arise from a read error. The chain links TRBV5-1 to TRBJ2-1, with 10 bases lining up with TRBD2. Germline lookup yields CDR1 SGHRS and CDR2 YFSETQ. This CDR3 has 15 amino acids. The CDR3 DNA reads TGCGCCAGCAGCGGGGGACTAGCGAATTACAATGAGCGGTTCTTC. This translates into CASSGGLANYNERFF.

The V call is TRBV7-9, the J call TRBJ2-5, with TRBD2 identical over 11 bases. Trimming cost V 5 bases and J 3 bases; bases outside gene matches: 5. The V gene's germline CDR1 is SEHNR and CDR2 FQNEAQ (reference sequence). CDR3 length: 15 residues. CDR3 in amino acids: CASSILAGAKETQYF. The CDR3 bases are TGTGCCAGCAGCATACTAGCGGGAGCTAAAGAGACCCAGTACTTC.

The V and J genes are TRBV6-5 and TRBJ1-3; a weak D match, TRBD1 (5 bases). From germline, CDR1 is MNHEY and CDR2 SVGAGI. The CDR3 covers 15 residues. V was shortened by 6 bases and J by 4 bases, with 16 bases between the two germline ends. The CDR3 protein is CASSSAGLGGNTIYF. In DNA form, the CDR3 reads TGTGCCAGCAGCTCAGCGGGGCTCGGCGGAAACACCATATATTTT.

The chain links TRBV7-3 to TRBJ2-4; TRBD1 agrees at 7 bases. CDR1 is SGHTA and CDR2 is FQGTGA in the germline V gene. The CDR3 is 12 amino acids. The trim removed 5 bases at V and 8 bases at J, leaving 3 bases unmatched. CDR3 sequence (DNA): TGTGCCAGCAGCAACAGGGGTGACATTCAGTACTTC. Translating it yields CASSNRGDIQYF. The variable domain in full, completed from reference TRBV7-3 and TRBJ2-4, reads GAGVSQTPSNKVTEKGKYVELRCDPISGHTALYWYRQSLGQGPEFLIYFQGTGAADDSGLPNDRFFAVRPEGSVSTLKIQRTERGDSAVYLCASSNRGDIQYFGAGTRLSVL.

V gene TRBV28 combines with J gene TRBJ1-5, with D possibly TRBD1 on 6 matching bases. CDR1 and CDR2 (germline): MDHEN, SYDVKM. This CDR3 spans 14 amino acids. The ends were cut back, 8 bases at V and 2 bases at J, with 13 bases in the middle. CDR3 loop: CASVGAQGNQPQHF. CDR3 DNA: TGTGCCAGCGTGGGGGCGCAAGGCAATCAGCCCCAGCATTTT.

V and J are TRBV19 and TRBJ2-5; D perhaps matches TRBD1 (6 bases). There are 16 residues in the CDR3. V dropped 4 bases and J dropped 5 bases, with 20 bases sitting between them. Germline V CDR1 and CDR2: LNHDA, SQIVND (reference sequence). Here the CDR3 reads CASSNRSQGTRETQYF. The CDR3 nucleotides are TGTGCCAGTAGTAACCGGAGTCAGGGGACGAGGGAGACCCAGTACTTC.

The chain combines TRBV6-5 with TRBJ1-2; 10 bases are a match to TRBD1. The length of the CDR3 is 14 residues. V lost 6 bases and J lost 7; bases outside the gene matches: 8. The germline gives CDR1 MNHEY, CDR2 SVGAGI. CDR3: CASRRGQGEGGYTF. As DNA, the CDR3 is TGTGCCAGCAGACGCGGACAGGGGGAAGGTGGCTACACCTTC.

V is TRBV19 and J is TRBJ1-2, with TRBD1 matching 7 bases. CDR3 size: 16 residues. V shed 0 bases and J 2 bases; nucleotides not matched to a gene: 6. Germline V gene sequence: CDR1 LNHDA, CDR2 SQIVND (reference sequence). CDR3 protein: CASSIDKDRVNYGYTF. The CDR3 DNA is TGTGCCAGTAGTATAGACAAAGACAGGGTCAACTATGGCTACACCTTC. Complete variable domain (other parts from reference TRBV19 and TRBJ1-2): DGGITQSPKYLFRKEGQNVTLSCEQNLNHDAMYWYRQDPGQGLRLIYYSQIVNDFQKGDIAEGYSVSREKKESFPLTVTSAQKNPTAFYLCASSIDKDRVNYGYTFGSGTRLTVV.

The gene calls are TRBV11-2 and TRBJ2-2; 7 bases map to TRBD2. V dropped 8 bases and J dropped 2; count of bases not matched to a gene: 5. Germline assignment: CDR1 SGHAT and CDR2 FQNNGV. There are 14 residues in the CDR3. This chain's CDR3 is CASGRGRNTGELFF. The CDR3 nucleotides are TGTGCCAGCGGGAGGGGTCGCAACACCGGGGAGCTGTTTTTT.

The rearrangement joins TRBV6-7 to TRBJ2-4, with 15 bases aligning to TRBD2. TRBV6-7 is given ORF status, its function remaining uncertain. CDR3 size: 18 residues. The junction had 5 bases not matched to a gene; V was cut back by 4 bases and J by 1 base. The CDR3 DNA sequence: TGTGCCAGCAGTTCCGGGACTAGCGGGAGGATTGCCAAAAACATTCAGTACTTC. Its protein is CASSSGTSGRIAKNIQYF.

The chain links TRBV7-8 to TRBJ1-1; D gene ambiguous. The CDR3 consists of 13 residues. The V end was cut by 2 bases, the J end by 0 bases, with 4 bases between. Per the germline V gene, CDR1 is SGHVS and CDR2 is FQNEAQ. The CDR3 here is CASSLSLNTEAFF. CDR3 nucleotides: TGTGCCAGCAGCTTAAGCTTGAACACTGAAGCTTTCTTT.

V and J are TRBV7-9 and TRBJ1-2; 7 bases agree with TRBD1. CDR1 SEHNR and CDR2 FQNEAQ come from the germline V gene (reference sequence). With 1 base clipped from V and 4 bases from J, the junction kept 15 bases outside the gene matches. The CDR3 length is 18 residues. CDR3 nucleotides: TGTGCCAGCAGCTTAGTTACTCCCCGAGGAGACAGGGCCTATGGCTACACCTTC. The encoded protein is CASSLVTPRGDRAYGYTF.

CDR3 in amino acids: CASSPRGRTEAFF. In DNA form, the CDR3 reads TGTGCCAGCAGCCCCAGAGGGAGAACTGAAGCTTTCTTT. The chain has TRBV13 and TRBJ1-1, with unresolved D. This CDR3 has 13 amino acids. The germline V gene encodes CDR1 PRHDT and CDR2 FYEKMQ (reference sequence). Trimming removed 5 bases at V and 5 bases at J, with 12 bases between. Variable domain in full (rest from reference TRBV13 and TRBJ1-1): AAGVIQSPRHLIKEKRETATLKCYPIPRHDTVYWYQQGPGQDPQFLISFYEKMQSDKGSIPDRFSAQQFSDYHSELNMSSLELGDSALYFCASSPRGRTEAFFGQGTRLTVV.

The CDR3 DNA reads as TGCGCCAGCAGTGCAACCCGGGGCTATGGCTACACCTTC. Amino acid sequence: CASSATRGYGYTF. V and J are TRBV10-1 and TRBJ1-2, with D unclear. The V gene's germline CDR1 is WNHNN and CDR2 SYGVQD (reference sequence). V was trimmed by 4 bases and J by 4 bases, leaving 10 bases between them. This CDR3 region has 13 residues.

The chain couples TRBV19 to TRBJ2-1; 11 bases are shared with TRBD2. The J segment lost 0 bases and the V segment lost 4 bases, leaving 2 bases of the junction unmatched. This CDR3 has 16 amino acids. The germline V gene encodes CDR1 LNHDA and CDR2 SQIVND (reference sequence). CDR3 in DNA: TGTGCCAGTAGTAGGACTAGCGGGCGCTCCTACAATGAGCAGTTCTTC. The encoded protein is CASSRTSGRSYNEQFF.

CDR3 DNA: TGTGCCAGCAGCCAGCCAGGACTAGCGGATCGTTCTGAGCAGTACTTC. It translates to CASSQPGLADRSEQYF. J is TRBJ2-7 and V is TRBV7-2; the match to TRBD2 covers 10 bases. J lost 7 bases, V lost 5 bases, and 14 bases had no gene match. Per germline, CDR1 SGHTA and CDR2 FQGNSA. The CDR3 spans 16 residues.

This chain connects TRBV6-5 to TRBJ2-7; 7 nucleotides line up with TRBD2. Trimming cost V 5 bases and J 6 bases; bases outside gene matches: 7. The CDR3 is made up of 13 amino acids. Germline lookup yields CDR1 MNHEY and CDR2 SVGAGI. The CDR3 DNA follows: TGTGCCAGCAGTCGCGGGAGAACAGGCGAGCAGTACTTC. Protein: CASSRGRTGEQYF.

The chain recombines TRBV5-4 with TRBJ2-5, with D maybe TRBD1 (6 bases). CDR3 size: 13 residues. Germline CDR1 is SGHNT and CDR2 is YYREEE (reference sequence). Deletions cut 4 bases from V and 4 bases from J, with 11 bases between. CDR3 sequence: CASSLNRAETQYF. CDR3 DNA: TGTGCCAGCAGCCTCAACAGGGCAGAGACCCAGTACTTC.

The chain links TRBV5-4 to TRBJ2-7, with TRBD2 identical over 7 bases. Unmatched junction bases numbered 10, after V lost 0 bases and J lost 1 base. The CDR3 is 17 residues long. CDR1 SGHNT and CDR2 YYREEE come from the germline V gene (reference sequence). CDR3 in amino acids: CASSLGAGGSKSYEQYF. CDR3 coding DNA: TGTGCCAGCAGCTTGGGGGCGGGCGGGAGCAAGTCCTACGAGCAGTACTTC.

The rearrangement uses TRBV6-5 and TRBJ2-2; D is possibly TRBD2 (7 bases). This CDR3 region has 15 residues. Deletions cut 0 bases from V and 6 bases from J, with 11 bases between. In germline, CDR1 is MNHEY, CDR2 SVGAGI. In DNA, the CDR3 is TGTGCCAGCAGTTACTCGGCGGGGGCGGCCGGGGAGCTGTTTTTT. It encodes CASSYSAGAAGELFF.

The chain joins TRBV27 to TRBJ2-5; TRBD1 might be the D (6 bases). The germline V gene has CDR1 MNHEY and CDR2 SMNVEV (reference sequence). V was cut by 6 bases and J by 3 bases, with 11 bases left in between. The CDR3 is 13 residues long. In DNA, the CDR3 is TGTGCCAGCAGAACTCGGACAGAAGAGACCCAGTACTTC. Residues: CASRTRTEETQYF.

This chain uses TRBV10-2 with TRBJ1-3; TRBD1 matches at 7 bases. Germline-derived CDR1 and CDR2 are WSHSY and SAAADI. CDR3 length: 16 amino acids. Trimming cost V 10 bases and J 0 bases; bases outside gene matches: 12. In nucleotides, the CDR3 is TGCGCCACCAACGACTTGGGACAGAGCTCTGGAAACACCATATATTTT. It codes for CATNDLGQSSGNTIYF.

This chain connects TRBV7-2 to TRBJ1-2; 8 positions agree with TRBD1. This CDR3 region has 17 residues. The J segment lost 1 base and the V segment lost 2 bases, leaving 9 bases of the junction unmatched. Germline loops: CDR1 SGHTA, CDR2 FQGNSA. The CDR3 loop is CASSLLQGGSLNYGYTF. The CDR3 coding sequence is TGTGCCAGCAGCTTACTACAGGGGGGATCCCTTAACTATGGCTACACCTTC.